Listed below are T cell receptor beta chains from one sample, sequenced in a study of blood T cell repertoires in COVID-19. Method: immunoSEQ multiplex PCR; TCRdb's copy keeps in-frame clones and lacks some. This sample has 350,000 to 450,000 clones, with roughly nine tenths found just once. What was sequenced was PBMCs or T cells enriched from blood (not recorded which). These receptors originate from a woman aged 40 to 50 who had been exposed to COVID-19. The CDR3 runs from the conserved cysteine through the conserved F or W. Fields, in order: J gene, V gene, clone size, D gene, CDR3 DNA, CDR3 protein. The D gene is left open where the match is weak. Expanded clones are given a class, and other clones once, few, many or no size at all.

>TRBJ2-6|TRBV30|-|-
TGTGCCGCTAACTCTGGGGCCAACGTCCTGACTTTC
CAANSGANVLTF
>TRBJ1-3|TRBV15|-|TRBD1
TGTGCCACCAGCAGGAAACAGGGGACCGGAAACACCATATATTTT
CATSRKQGTGNTIYF
>TRBJ2-2|TRBV6-2/TRBV6-3|-|TRBD1
TGTGCCAGCAGTTCCTGGACAGGGGCTACCGGGGAGCTGTTTTTT
CASSSWTGATGELFF
>TRBJ1-3|TRBV5-1|many|-
TGCGCCAGCAGCTTGGATGCAAGCCTATCTGGAAACACCATATATTTT
CASSLDASLSGNTIYF
>TRBJ1-2|TRBV7-2|-|TRBD1
TGTGCCAGCAGCCTCGGGCCGGGACAGGGGCCTGGCTACACCTTC
CASSLGPGQGPGYTF
>TRBJ2-3|TRBV18|few|-
TGTGCCAGCTCAAGGGGTATAACAGATACGCAGTATTTT
CASSRGITDTQYF
>TRBJ1-6|TRBV14|once|TRBD1
TGTGCCAGCAGCACTCGGGACAGAACTTATTCACCCCTCCACTTT
CASSTRDRTYSPLHF
>TRBJ1-2|TRBV6-5|-|TRBD1
TGTGCCAGCAGCCAAACAGGGGATGGCTACACCTTC
CASSQTGDGYTF
>TRBJ2-7|TRBV28|-|-
TGTGCCAGCAGGTACCCGGGGGGACAGGACTCCTACGAGCAGTACTTC
CASRYPGGQDSYEQYF
>TRBJ2-1|TRBV2|-|TRBD2
TGTGCCAGCAGTCGAAAGCGGGAGCCCTACAATGAGCAGTTCTTC
CASSRKREPYNEQFF
>TRBJ2-7|TRBV11-3|-|-
TGTGCCAGCAGCCCCACGACAGGCTCCGAGCAGTACTTC
CASSPTTGSEQYF
>TRBJ1-4|TRBV14|-|-
TGTGCCAGCAGCCAAGTGGGGGACATTAATGAAAAACTGTTTTTT
CASSQVGDINEKLFF
>TRBJ2-7|TRBV27|-|TRBD1
TGTGCCAGCAGGCCCGGGACAGGGTTCCGCGAGCAGTACTTC
CASRPGTGFREQYF
>TRBJ2-4|TRBV5-8|-|-
TGTGCCAGCCTCCCGCGAGTTAACATTCAGTACTTC
CASLPRVNIQYF
>TRBJ2-3|TRBV5-1|-|-
TGCGCCAGCAGCTCAACAGGGTTGGATACGCAGTATTTT
CASSSTGLDTQYF
>TRBJ2-3|TRBV7-8|-|-
TGTGCCAGCAGCTTAGGGGACACTGTAAGAGCAGATACGCAGTATTTT
CASSLGDTVRADTQYF
>TRBJ1-2|TRBV2|-|-
TGTGCCAGCAGTGATCTACAGGGTTTTAGTGGCTACACCTTC
CASSDLQGFSGYTF
>TRBJ1-2|TRBV25-1|-|-
TGTGCCAGCAGATCCACAGGGAATGGCTACACCTTC
CASRSTGNGYTF
>TRBJ1-1|TRBV7-9|-|-
TGTGCCAGCAGCCGCAGGGGACCGGCTGAAGCTTTCTTT
CASSRRGPAEAFF
>TRBJ2-1|TRBV24-1|-|TRBD1
TGTGCCACCCGCCCCCAGGACAGGGTTGGCCATGAGCAGTTCTTC
CATRPQDRVGHEQFF
>TRBJ1-2|TRBV2|-|TRBD1
TGTGCCAGCAGTGATTCAGGGGGTGGCCTATATGGCTACACCTTC
CASSDSGGGLYGYTF
>TRBJ2-7|TRBV15|once|-
TGTGCCACCAGCAGGACTAACCTAGACGAGCAGTACTTC
CATSRTNLDEQYF
>TRBJ2-7|TRBV5-1|-|TRBD2
TGCGCCAGCAGCTTTAGCGGGGGGGCCAACTACGAGCAGTACTTC
CASSFSGGANYEQYF
>TRBJ2-3|TRBV9|-|TRBD2
TGTGCCAGCAGCCCTACTAGCGGGAGCACAGATACGCAGTATTTT
CASSPTSGSTDTQYF
>TRBJ2-7|TRBV6-2/TRBV6-3|-|-
TGTGCCAGCAGCCTCGTCCCCCTTCTTTCATGGAGCTCCTACGAGCAGTACTTC
CASSLVPLLSWSSYEQYF
>TRBJ1-2|TRBV3-1/TRBV3-2|once|TRBD1
TGTGCCAGCAGGAAGACAGGGGGCCGCGGCTACACCTTC
CASRKTGGRGYTF
>TRBJ2-1|TRBV24-1|-|-
TGTGCCACCAGTCTAGCGAATTGGGATGAGCAGTTCTTC
CATSLANWDEQFF
>TRBJ1-1|TRBV5-4|-|-
TGTGCCAGCAGCTTGGGGCGACAGTTTACGAACACTGAAGCTTTCTTT
CASSLGRQFTNTEAFF
>TRBJ1-4|TRBV25-1|-|-
TGTGCCAGCAGGTCCTTTAATGAAAAACTGTTTTTT
CASRSFNEKLFF
>TRBJ1-1|TRBV27|-|-
TGTGCCAGCAGTCCAATAGGAGGTTTGGCTTTCTTT
CASSPIGGLAFF
>TRBJ2-7|TRBV7-2|-|TRBD1
TGTGCCAGCAGCTTAGCTCGAACAGGGGGTGGGCACGAGCAGTACTTC
CASSLARTGGGHEQYF